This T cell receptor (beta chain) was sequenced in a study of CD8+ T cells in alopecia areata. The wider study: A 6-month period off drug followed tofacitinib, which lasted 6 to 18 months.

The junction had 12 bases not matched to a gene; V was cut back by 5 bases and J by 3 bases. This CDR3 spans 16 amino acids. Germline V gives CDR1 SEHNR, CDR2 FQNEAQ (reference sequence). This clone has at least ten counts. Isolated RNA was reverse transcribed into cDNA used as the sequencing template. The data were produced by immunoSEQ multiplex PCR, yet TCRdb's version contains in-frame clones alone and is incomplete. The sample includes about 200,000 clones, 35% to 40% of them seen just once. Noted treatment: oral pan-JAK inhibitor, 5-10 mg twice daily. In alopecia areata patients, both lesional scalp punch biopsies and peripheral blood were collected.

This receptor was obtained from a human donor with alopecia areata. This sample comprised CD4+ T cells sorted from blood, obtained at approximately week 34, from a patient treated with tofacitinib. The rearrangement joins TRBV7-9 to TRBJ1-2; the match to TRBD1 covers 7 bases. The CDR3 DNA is TGTGCCAGCAGCCCCTCCAGGGGGACAGTGGACTATGGCTACACCTTC. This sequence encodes CASSPSRGTVDYGYTF. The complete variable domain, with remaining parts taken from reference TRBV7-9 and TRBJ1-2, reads DTGVSQNPRHKITKRGQNVTFRCDPISEHNRLYWYRQTLGQGPEFLTYFQNEAQLEKSRLLSDRFSAERPKGSFSTLEIQRTEQGDSAMYLCASSPSRGTVDYGYTFGSGTRLTVV.